This note documents a single T cell receptor beta chain sequence. Its antigen remains unknown. The sample has other DNA sequences that encode this CDR3 too. This sample stems from a study of cytomegalovirus exposure and HLA in healthy donors. Points from the study as a whole: Most TCR sequences were uncommon, yet certain public TCRs appeared in many donors. With high specificity and sensitivity, the classifier reportedly diagnosed cytomegalovirus status.

Generated by immunoSEQ multiplex PCR, the TCRdb table keeps only in-frame clones and is missing some. In the table there are some 49,000 clones, 94% of which are singletons. The sequenced material came from PBMCs. This TCR derives from a woman between 18 and 30 years old in good health and CMV-seropositive.

This chain's CDR3 is CAWRLAGGNEQFF. CDR3 coding DNA: TGTGCCTGGAGACTAGCGGGGGGCAATGAGCAGTTCTTC. The V gene is TRBV30, the J gene TRBJ2-1; the match to TRBD2 covers 12 bases. In germline, CDR1 is GTSNPN, CDR2 SVGIG (reference sequence). V lost 3 bases and J lost 6; bases outside the gene matches: 0. CDR3 length: 13 amino acids.